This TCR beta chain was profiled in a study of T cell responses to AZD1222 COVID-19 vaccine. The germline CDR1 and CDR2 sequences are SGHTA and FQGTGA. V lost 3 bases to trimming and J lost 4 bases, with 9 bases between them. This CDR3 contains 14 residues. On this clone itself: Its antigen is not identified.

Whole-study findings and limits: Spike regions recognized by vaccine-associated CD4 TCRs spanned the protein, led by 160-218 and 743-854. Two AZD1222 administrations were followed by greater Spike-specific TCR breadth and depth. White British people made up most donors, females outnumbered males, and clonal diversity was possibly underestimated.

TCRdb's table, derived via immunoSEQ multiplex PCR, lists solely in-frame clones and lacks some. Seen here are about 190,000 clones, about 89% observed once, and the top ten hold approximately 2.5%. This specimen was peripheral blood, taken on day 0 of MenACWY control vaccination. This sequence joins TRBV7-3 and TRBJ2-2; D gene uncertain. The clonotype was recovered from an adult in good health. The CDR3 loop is CASSFNSLTGELFF. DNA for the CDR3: TGTGCCAGCAGCTTTAACAGTCTCACCGGGGAGCTGTTTTTT.